Below are 22 T cell receptor beta chains sequenced from a single sample in a study of T cell responses to AZD1222 COVID-19 vaccine. Clones were sequenced by immunoSEQ multiplex PCR, and TCRdb holds only the in-frame ones, with some missing. The repertoire has approximately 110,000 clones, 88% of them found once; the top ten carry under 6.5%. Sequenced material: peripheral blood, taken 28 days after the second AZD1222 dose. The origin of the receptors is an adult who received the AZD1222 COVID-19 vaccine.

This chain joins TRBV5-1 and TRBJ2-5; maybe TRBD1 (6 bases). The V gene lost 4 bases and the J gene lost 2 bases, with 15 bases spanning the gap. The CDR3 totals 15 residues. Germline CDR1 reads SGHRS; CDR2 reads YFSETQ. The CDR3 loop is CASSAAGTTQETQYF. The CDR3 bases are TGCGCCAGCAGCGCCGCCGGGACAACTCAAGAGACCCAGTACTTC.

The chain employs TRBV4-1 and TRBJ2-2; no clear D gene. CDR3 size: 15 residues. Germline CDR1 is MGHRA and CDR2 is YSYEKL. V lost 0 bases to trimming and J lost 6 bases, with 11 bases between them. The CDR3 DNA reads TGCGCCAGCAGCCAAGATTCCCGGGTAGCCGGGGAGCTGTTTTTT. Its translation: CASSQDSRVAGELFF.

The chain recombines TRBV28 with TRBJ1-5; D unclear. This CDR3 is built from 14 residues. Germline V CDR1 and CDR2: MDHEN, SYDVKM. V was pared by 6 bases and J by 4 bases, with 13 bases between. The CDR3: CASSRRGINQPQHF. The CDR3 nucleotides are TGTGCCAGCAGCCGTCGGGGAATAAATCAGCCCCAGCATTTT.

V gene TRBV6-5 combines with J gene TRBJ1-5; D gene uncertain. Trimming stripped 6 bases from V and 0 bases from J, with 12 bases between. The germline V gene has CDR1 MNHEY and CDR2 SVGAGI. This CDR3 has 15 residues. CDR3 protein: CASRISHGSNQPQHF. DNA of the CDR3: TGTGCCAGCAGGATTTCCCACGGTAGCAATCAGCCCCAGCATTTT.

The gene calls are TRBV19 and TRBJ1-3, with TRBD1 matching 7 bases. V shed 6 bases and J 0 bases; nucleotides not matched to a gene: 2. CDR3 length: 14 amino acids. Germline CDR1 LNHDA, CDR2 SQIVND (reference sequence). CDR3 DNA sequence: TGTGCCAGTAGGGGGACAGTCTCTGGAAACACCATATATTTT. Translation: CASRGTVSGNTIYF. Using reference TRBV19 and TRBJ1-3 for the parts outside the CDR3, the full variable domain is DGGITQSPKYLFRKEGQNVTLSCEQNLNHDAMYWYRQDPGQGLRLIYYSQIVNDFQKGDIAEGYSVSREKKESFPLTVTSAQKNPTAFYLCASRGTVSGNTIYFGEGSWLTVV.

The V gene is TRBV20-1, the J gene TRBJ1-1, with a possible D match to TRBD1 (5 bases). V lost 0 bases to trimming and J lost 11 bases, with 10 bases between them. The germline V gene has CDR1 DFQATT and CDR2 SNEGSKA (reference sequence). The CDR3 has 11 residues. The DNA of the CDR3 is TGCAGTGCTAGAGATGGGGGGTACGCTTTCTTT. Its translation is CSARDGGYAFF.

The chain links TRBV4-1 to TRBJ2-1, with D tentatively TRBD1 (6 bases). V shed 1 base and J shed 4 bases, with 11 bases lying between them. Per germline, CDR1 MGHRA and CDR2 YSYEKL. The CDR3 sequence is 15 residues long. The CDR3 DNA reads TGCGCCAGCAGCCAAGGGACAGCGGTGTACAATGAGCAGTTCTTC. Amino acids: CASSQGTAVYNEQFF.

V gene TRBV7-2 combines with J gene TRBJ2-2, with TRBD2 matching over 9 bases. Germline V gene lookup returns CDR1 SGHTA and CDR2 FQGNSA. The V and J ends lost 8 bases and 5 bases, in that order; junction bases with no gene match: 12. This CDR3 contains 16 residues. The CDR3 here is CASRASGVQGTGELFF. DNA of the CDR3: TGTGCCAGCCGGGCTAGCGGGGTTCAGGGGACCGGGGAGCTGTTTTTT. The whole variable domain, filled in from reference TRBV7-2 and TRBJ2-2, reads GAGVSQSPSNKVTEKGKDVELRCDPISGHTALYWYRQSLGQGLEFLIYFQGNSAPDKSGLPSDRFSAERTGGSVSTLTIQRTQQEDSAVYLCASRASGVQGTGELFFGEGSRLTVL.

This chain links TRBV11-3 with TRBJ2-1, with 8 bases identical to TRBD1. J gave up 2 bases and V 5 bases, and 5 bases lay outside the gene matches. CDR3 length equals 15 residues. Germline CDR1 SGHNT, CDR2 YENEEA. In nucleotides, the CDR3 is TGTGCCAGCAGCCAGACAGGGGCGACCTACAATGAGCAGTTCTTC. The encoded protein is CASSQTGATYNEQFF.

The chain employs TRBV21-1 and TRBJ1-1; TRBD1, the table's D call, lacks a check against the DNA. TRBV21-1 is a listed pseudogene. This CDR3 has 16 residues. The CDR3 region has the DNA TGTGCCAGCAGCAAAATTCGACAGGTTGGAAACACTGAAGCTTTCTTT. Protein sequence: CASSKIRQVGNTEAFF.

This chain links TRBV19 with TRBJ1-2, with TRBD1 matching over 9 bases. The CDR3 loop spans 17 amino acids. Unmatched junction bases numbered 11, after V lost 6 bases and J lost 0 bases. Germline V gene lookup returns CDR1 LNHDA and CDR2 SQIVND (reference sequence). The CDR3 coding sequence is TGTGCCAGTAGCAGTACCGGGACAGGGTTCTCTAACTATGGCTACACCTTC. Its protein is CASSSTGTGFSNYGYTF.

The rearrangement uses TRBV28 and TRBJ1-2, with a possible D match to TRBD1 (5 bases). Trimming took off 10 bases at V and 7 bases at J, with 28 bases between the two ends. This CDR3 is 16 amino acids long. Germline V lookup: CDR1 MDHEN, CDR2 SYDVKM. The DNA for the CDR3 is TGTGCCACCCCGGGGGAAAGGACACAAGGTACCGCTGGCTACACCTTC. Its translation is CATPGERTQGTAGYTF.

The chain is built from TRBV28 and TRBJ1-5; the match to TRBD1 covers 7 bases. J lost 0 bases, V lost 5 bases, and 4 bases had no gene match. Germline CDR1 reads MDHEN; CDR2 reads SYDVKM. This CDR3 has 15 amino acids. CDR3 in amino acids: CASSGGTDSNQPQHF. The DNA of the CDR3 is TGTGCCAGCAGTGGGGGGACAGATAGCAATCAGCCCCAGCATTTT.

V is TRBV11-3 and J is TRBJ2-3, with 12 bases that match TRBD2. CDR3 length: 17 amino acids. V dropped 5 bases and J dropped 0; count of bases not matched to a gene: 6. CDR1 and CDR2 (germline): SGHNT, YENEEA. The CDR3 region has the DNA TGTGCCAGCAGCCCAGGACTAGCGGGGCCGAGCACAGATACGCAGTATTTT. This translates into CASSPGLAGPSTDTQYF.

This clone is a singleton in its sample. This sequence joins TRBV11-2 and TRBJ2-7; D not resolved. The V and J ends lost 3 bases and 3 bases respectively, with 9 bases between them. The CDR3 is made up of 13 amino acids. Germline assignment: CDR1 SGHAT and CDR2 FQNNGV. The CDR3 loop reads CASSFGQNYEQYF. The DNA for the CDR3 is TGTGCCAGCAGCTTCGGGCAGAACTACGAGCAGTACTTC.

This chain uses TRBV7-2 with TRBJ2-7; D remains unclear. The germline V gene has CDR1 SGHTA and CDR2 FQGNSA. The CDR3 totals 12 residues. V lost 5 bases and J 6 bases, leaving 11 bases between the germline ends. This CDR3 is CASSPNSREQYF. Here the CDR3 DNA reads TGTGCCAGCAGCCCAAACAGTCGCGAGCAGTACTTC.

As DNA, the CDR3 is TGTGCCAGCAGCGGACAGGGGGCGGACACCGGGGAGCTGTTTTTT. It is translated as CASSGQGADTGELFF. V is TRBV2 and J is TRBJ2-2; 11 bases line up with TRBD1. Unmatched junction bases numbered 3, after V lost 6 bases and J lost 3 bases. Germline lookup yields CDR1 SNHLY and CDR2 FYNNEI. The CDR3 contains 15 residues.

This clone was seen a few times. Distinct nucleotide sequences in the sample also encode this CDR3. The V and J genes are TRBV7-2 and TRBJ2-7; 8 bases match TRBD2. With V trimmed by 6 bases and J by 0 bases, 7 bases remained unmatched. The CDR3 has 15 amino acids. CDR1 and CDR2 from the germline V gene are SGHTA and FQGNSA. CDR3 DNA sequence: TGTGCCAGCAGACCGAGCGGGGGAAGCTCCTACGAGCAGTACTTC. Its protein is CASRPSGGSSYEQYF.

The rearrangement links TRBV6-5 to TRBJ1-6; tentative D call: TRBD1 (6 bases). The V gene's germline CDR1 is MNHEY and CDR2 SVGAGI. The CDR3 spans 14 residues. Trimming shortened V by 6 bases and J by 9 bases, and 15 bases separated the two germline ends. The DNA of the CDR3 is TGTGCCAGCAGGACCAGGGGTATGGTTTCACCCCTCCACTTT. It translates to CASRTRGMVSPLHF.

The chain couples TRBV5-1 to TRBJ2-2; D remains unclear. The CDR3 consists of 12 residues. V was clipped by 5 bases and J by 4 bases, with 6 bases between them. Per germline, CDR1 SGHRS and CDR2 YFSETQ. The CDR3 nucleotides read TGCGCCAGCAGTAACCCCACCGGGGAGCTGTTTTTT. Amino acid sequence: CASSNPTGELFF. Together with reference TRBV5-1 and TRBJ2-2, the CDR3 gives the full variable domain: KAGVTQTPRYLIKTRGQQVTLSCSPISGHRSVSWYQQTPGQGLQFLFEYFSETQRNKGNFPGRFSGRQFSNSRSEMNVSTLELGDSALYLCASSNPTGELFFGEGSRLTVL.

This clone was seen a single time. This chain connects TRBV3-1 (or the pseudogene TRBV3-2) to TRBJ1-3; D remains unclear. CDR3 size: 15 residues. The V and J ends lost 1 base and 0 bases respectively, with 7 bases between them. CDR1 and CDR2 from the germline V gene are LGHDT and YNNKEL (reference sequence). CDR3 in amino acids: CASSQGRSSGNTIYF. For the CDR3, the DNA is TGTGCCAGCAGCCAAGGGCGGAGCTCTGGAAACACCATATATTTT.

The rearrangement joins TRBV24-1 to TRBJ1-1; 7 positions agree with TRBD1. This CDR3 spans 13 amino acids. Germline CDR1 is KGHDR and CDR2 is SFDVKD. V lost 4 bases to trimming and J lost 3 bases; unmatched junction nucleotides: 1. The CDR3 sequence is CATSDGTDTEAFF. CDR3 DNA: TGTGCCACCAGTGACGGGACAGACACTGAAGCTTTCTTT.